Presented here are 27 T cell receptor beta chains from one specimen sequenced in a study of cytomegalovirus exposure and HLA in healthy donors. The PCR made use of 60 Vbeta and 13 Jbeta primers. Libraries were prepared by immunoSEQ multiplex PCR; TCRdb keeps only in-frame clonotypes and omits some of them. Among 150,000 to 200,000 clones listed, 75% to 85% were seen once. Sequencing used PBMCs. These receptors were collected from a girl aged 2-9 years in good health and CMV-seropositive.

The chain's CDR3 is CASRRELITDTQYF. The CDR3 DNA is TGTGCCAGCAGGCGGGAGTTGATCACAGATACGCAGTATTTT. This chain uses TRBV2 with TRBJ2-3; 7 bases agree with TRBD2. This CDR3 is built from 14 residues. Germline CDR1 SNHLY, CDR2 FYNNEI. Losses at the gene ends were 6 bases for V and 2 bases for J; bases not matched to a gene: 5.

To note about this clone: Other DNA sequences of this sample code for an identical CDR3. The chain links TRBV9 to TRBJ2-5; possibly TRBD2 for D (6 bases). The germline V gene encodes CDR1 SGDLS and CDR2 YYNGEE. CDR3 length: 15 amino acids. Trimming took off 0 bases at V and 0 bases at J, with 9 bases between the two ends. The CDR3 DNA sequence: TGTGCCAGCAGCGTAGCAGCGGGCGACCAAGAGACCCAGTACTTC. Translated: CASSVAAGDQETQYF.

The rearrangement links TRBV11-2 to TRBJ1-1; possibly TRBD1 for D (5 bases). V was pared by 1 base and J by 1 base, with 16 bases between. The CDR3 contains 17 residues. From germline, CDR1 is SGHAT and CDR2 FQNNGV. The CDR3 protein is CASSLAPGGVANTEAFF. In DNA form, the CDR3 reads TGTGCCAGCAGCTTAGCTCCGGGGGGGGTCGCGAACACTGAAGCTTTCTTT. Filled out from reference TRBV11-2 and TRBJ1-1, the complete variable domain reads EAGVAQSPRYKIIEKRQSVAFWCNPISGHATLYWYQQILGQGPKLLIQFQNNGVVDDSQLPKDRFSAERLKGVDSTLKIQPAKLEDSAVYLCASSLAPGGVANTEAFFGQGTRLTVV.

The chain has TRBV27 and TRBJ1-1, with D unresolved. The germline CDR1 and CDR2 sequences are MNHEY and SMNVEV (reference sequence). Trimming shortened V by 6 bases and J by 6 bases, and 20 bases separated the two germline ends. This CDR3 is 15 amino acids long. The CDR3 coding sequence is TGTGCCAGCAGCATGGATAAGGGAGGCCTAGCTGAAGCTTTCTTT. The encoded protein is CASSMDKGGLAEAFF.

V usage is TRBV28 and J usage is TRBJ1-3; possibly TRBD1 for D (6 bases). CDR1 is MDHEN, CDR2 SYDVKM, per germline. The CDR3 extends over 13 amino acids. Trimming stripped 5 bases from V and 3 bases from J, with 8 bases between. The CDR3 spells CASSTGIGNTIYF. The CDR3 DNA reads TGTGCCAGCAGTACAGGGATTGGAAACACCATATATTTT.

V is TRBV12-5 and J is TRBJ2-1; the match to TRBD2 covers 9 bases. The CDR3 runs 21 residues. Germline CDR1 reads LGHNT; CDR2 reads FRNRAP. J lost 8 bases, V lost 5 bases, and 28 bases had no gene match. The CDR3 bases are TGTGCTAGTGGTCCACCCCCTCTTAAGCGGGGGGCCATCAGCCGTGGGGATGAGCAGTTCTTC. This codes for CASGPPPLKRGAISRGDEQFF.

The V and J genes are TRBV7-2 and TRBJ2-3; 9 bases line up with TRBD2. Trimming cost V 1 base and J 6 bases; bases outside gene matches: 2. Germline assignment: CDR1 SGHTA and CDR2 FQGNSA. The CDR3 contains 14 residues. The CDR3 here is CASSLGGRGDTQYF. In DNA form, the CDR3 reads TGTGCCAGCAGCTTAGGCGGGAGGGGGGATACGCAGTATTTT.

This chain joins TRBV7-9 and TRBJ2-1; D gene uncertain. The CDR3 has 13 amino acids. The germline V gene has CDR1 SEHNR and CDR2 FQNEAQ (reference sequence). V dropped 2 bases and J dropped 4 bases, with 6 bases sitting between them. The CDR3 nucleotides read TGTGCCAGCAGCTTACGTGTGTACAATGAGCAGTTCTTC. This translates into CASSLRVYNEQFF.

The V and J genes are TRBV6-1 and TRBJ2-7, with D possibly matching TRBD1 (6 bases). CDR3 size: 14 residues. Trimming removed 4 bases from V and 6 bases from J, with 16 bases in between. CDR1 and CDR2 from the germline V gene are MNHNS and SASEGT. CDR3 sequence reads: CASSASGTGREQYF. CDR3 in DNA: TGTGCCAGCAGTGCATCTGGAACAGGGCGCGAGCAGTACTTC.

This clone was recorded at least ten times. The rearrangement links TRBV21-1 to TRBJ1-2. TRBV21-1 is annotated as a pseudogene. The CDR3 contains 16 residues. CDR3 in DNA: TGTGCCAGCACCCTAAAGGGGGGGGCTACGAACTATGGCTACACCTTC. Translated: CASTLKGGATNYGYTF.

The chain employs TRBV10-1 and TRBJ2-5; TRBD1 aligns across 8 bases. The J call may not be correct, given that the DNA end is closer to TRBJ2-7. Germline loops: CDR1 WNHNN, CDR2 SYGVQD (reference sequence). CDR3 length: 13 amino acids. The CDR3 sequence: CASSAQTGDEQYF. The CDR3 nucleotides are TGCGCCAGCAGTGCCCAGACAGGGGACGAGCAGTACTTC.

This chain connects TRBV7-9 to TRBJ2-3; TRBD1 is a possible D gene (6 bases). Germline CDR1 is SEHNR and CDR2 is FQNEAQ (reference sequence). The CDR3 extends over 16 amino acids. V lost 1 base and J 1 base, leaving 12 bases between the germline ends. The CDR3 spells CASSLVAGVRTDTQYF. CDR3 nucleotides: TGTGCCAGCAGCTTAGTGGCAGGGGTTCGCACAGATACGCAGTATTTT.

This chain links TRBV5-1 with TRBJ2-1, with D perhaps matching TRBD1 (6 bases). The V gene's germline CDR1 is SGHRS and CDR2 YFSETQ. This CDR3 comprises 15 residues. The ends were cut back, 0 bases at V and 1 base at J, with 8 bases in the middle. As DNA, the CDR3 is TGCGCCAGCAGCTTGGGAGACAGGTCCTACAATGAGCAGTTCTTC. It codes for CASSLGDRSYNEQFF.

The table lists this clone with a count of one. This chain joins TRBV2 and TRBJ2-1; 11 positions agree with TRBD1. J was trimmed by 8 bases and V by 2 bases; bases with no gene match: 8. The CDR3 contains 16 residues. Germline V gene sequence: CDR1 SNHLY, CDR2 FYNNEI. CDR3 protein: CASSEMRTGGGDEQFF. CDR3 coding DNA: TGTGCCAGCAGTGAAATGAGGACAGGGGGCGGAGATGAGCAGTTCTTC. The variable domain in full, completed from reference TRBV2 and TRBJ2-1, reads EPEVTQTPSHQVTQMGQEVILRCVPISNHLYFYWYRQILGQKVEFLVSFYNNEISEKSEIFDDQFSVERPDGSNFTLKIRSTKLEDSAMYFCASSEMRTGGGDEQFFGPGTRLTVL.

The chain couples TRBV4-1 to TRBJ1-6; D unclear. The germline gives CDR1 MGHRA, CDR2 YSYEKL. V was cut by 1 base and J by 7 bases, with 14 bases left in between. This CDR3 is 16 amino acids long. The DNA of the CDR3 is TGCGCCAGCAGCCAAGTAGCGCTCACGGGGAATTCACCCCTCCACTTT. This codes for CASSQVALTGNSPLHF.

The CDR3 bases are TGTGCCAGTAGTATAGGGGACAGGGGCGAGCAGTACTTC. Translated: CASSIGDRGEQYF. This chain uses TRBV19 with TRBJ2-7; 10 bases are shared with TRBD1. Germline V lookup: CDR1 LNHDA, CDR2 SQIVND (reference sequence). V lost 1 base, J lost 6 bases, and 0 bases stayed unmatched. The CDR3 runs 13 residues.

The V call is TRBV21-1, the J call TRBJ1-3. TRBV21-1 is annotated as a pseudogene. This CDR3 has 14 residues. The CDR3 sequence: CASNSIFSGNTIYF. CDR3 DNA sequence: TGTGCCAGCAACTCGATCTTCTCTGGAAACACCATATATTTT.

This chain joins TRBV2 and TRBJ1-2; TRBD1 matches 7 bases. The CDR3 contains 13 residues. The germline V gene encodes CDR1 SNHLY and CDR2 FYNNEI. V gave up 6 bases and J gave up 2 bases; unmatched junction bases: 3. The CDR3 coding sequence is TGTGCCAGCAGGGAGACAGGGAACTATGGCTACACCTTC. Translation: CASRETGNYGYTF.

This chain joins TRBV5-1 and TRBJ2-2; perhaps TRBD2 as D (6 bases). Looked up from germline, CDR1 is SGHRS and CDR2 is YFSETQ. The V gene lost 5 bases and the J gene lost 0 bases, with 17 bases spanning the gap. This CDR3 comprises 17 residues. The CDR3 sequence is CASRGRGRRTNTGELFF. CDR3 in DNA: TGCGCCAGCAGAGGGCGGGGACGCCGCACGAACACCGGGGAGCTGTTTTTT.

This sequence joins TRBV5-1 and TRBJ1-3; D is ambiguous. The CDR3 is 16 amino acids. V lost 0 bases to trimming and J lost 2 bases, with 12 bases between them. Germline loops: CDR1 SGHRS, CDR2 YFSETQ. CDR3 DNA: TGCGCCAGCAGCTTGGAAGCAGCAGGAACTGGAAACACCATATATTTT. It encodes CASSLEAAGTGNTIYF.

The chain combines TRBV11-3 with TRBJ2-3; D call uncertain. V was cut by 3 bases and J by 0 bases, with 4 bases left in between. There are 13 residues in the CDR3. CDR1 SGHNT and CDR2 YENEEA come from the germline V gene. The CDR3 protein is CASSLASTDTQYF. CDR3 nucleotides: TGTGCCAGCAGCTTGGCCAGCACAGATACGCAGTATTTT.

In its sample, this clone was seen once. This sequence joins TRBV30 and TRBJ2-1; TRBD2 matches at 7 bases. Germline lookup yields CDR1 GTSNPN and CDR2 SVGIG (reference sequence). With 3 bases clipped from V and 5 bases from J, the junction kept 7 bases outside the gene matches. The CDR3 length is 14 residues. CDR3 DNA: TGTGCCTGGAGCGCGGGACGGGAGGACAATGAGCAGTTCTTC. It translates to CAWSAGREDNEQFF.

The J gene is TRBJ2-6, the V gene TRBV13; the D is unclear. CDR1 and CDR2 (germline): PRHDT, FYEKMQ (reference sequence). This CDR3 region has 19 residues. V was shortened by 0 bases and J by 0 bases, with 15 bases between the two germline ends. CDR3 nucleotides: TGTGCCAGCAGCTTAGGAGTGCCGCGGCGCCACTCTGGGGCCAACGTCCTGACTTTC. Protein sequence: CASSLGVPRRHSGANVLTF.

This chain joins TRBV7-9 and TRBJ1-5; the D gene is possibly TRBD1 (5 bases). Deletions cut 5 bases from V and 6 bases from J, with 20 bases between. Germline-derived CDR1 and CDR2 are SEHNR and FQNEAQ (reference sequence). The CDR3 extends over 16 amino acids. For the CDR3, the DNA is TGTGCCAGCAGCCTCTCCGTTCAGGGAAGGGGTCAGCCCCAGCATTTT. Translated: CASSLSVQGRGQPQHF.

The chain joins TRBV4-1 to TRBJ2-7, with 8 bases lining up with TRBD1. Trimming removed 3 bases from V and 3 bases from J; junction bases left unmatched: 4. This CDR3 is 14 amino acids long. Germline loops: CDR1 MGHRA, CDR2 YSYEKL. The CDR3 sequence is CASSQAGGGYEQYF. The CDR3 DNA reads TGCGCCAGCAGCCAGGCAGGGGGCGGCTACGAGCAGTACTTC.

This clone has a handful of counts. The DNA of the CDR3 is TGTGCCAGCAGCTACCCCTTACTAGCGGGAGAGAACACCGGGGAGCTGTTTTTT. This gives the protein CASSYPLLAGENTGELFF. The rearrangement uses TRBV28 and TRBJ2-2, with TRBD2 matching 11 bases. In germline, CDR1 is MDHEN, CDR2 SYDVKM. V shed 6 bases and J 1 base; nucleotides not matched to a gene: 10. The CDR3 has 18 residues.

The CDR3 DNA sequence: TGCGCCAGCAGCTTGGCGCAGGGGGAGAATGGCTACACCTTC. Protein product: CASSLAQGENGYTF. V usage is TRBV5-1 and J usage is TRBJ1-2, with TRBD1 identical over 7 bases. This CDR3 has 14 residues. The germline gives CDR1 SGHRS, CDR2 YFSETQ. J was trimmed by 6 bases and V by 0 bases; bases with no gene match: 5.